Presented here are 25 T cell receptor beta chains from one specimen sequenced in a study of beta chain features in type 1 diabetes. What was sequenced were expressed TCRB transcripts, since all of the isolated RNA had been reverse transcribed. Profiled with immunoSEQ multiplex PCR; TCRdb holds only in-frame clones, not every one. The table records around 450,000 clones, roughly an eighth of them present only once. The sequencing sample was made of naive CD4+ T cells from blood. The origin of the receptors is a woman aged 18-35 years in good health.

Written as DNA, the CDR3 is TGTGCCAGCAGTTACGCGGGAGGAAGGACAGATACGCAGTATTTT. Residues: CASSYAGGRTDTQYF. The genes are TRBV6-6 and TRBJ2-3; 8 bases fit TRBD2. Germline lookup yields CDR1 MNHNY and CDR2 SVGAGI (reference sequence). The V and J ends lost 2 bases and 3 bases, in that order; junction bases with no gene match: 4. The CDR3 has 15 amino acids.

V and J are TRBV7-2 and TRBJ2-2; 10 bases match TRBD1. Trimming at V came to 5 bases and at J to 7 bases, leaving 7 bases not matched to a gene. Germline CDR1 is SGHTA and CDR2 is FQGNSA. This CDR3 region has 15 residues. The CDR3 DNA follows: TGTGCCAGCAGCCCGACAGGGGGCTGGGGCGGGGAGCTGTTTTTT. Amino acids: CASSPTGGWGGELFF.

V is TRBV19 and J is TRBJ1-2; D perhaps matches TRBD1 (6 bases). This CDR3 contains 15 residues. Germline loops: CDR1 LNHDA, CDR2 SQIVND (reference sequence). The V and J ends lost 5 bases and 4 bases respectively, with 17 bases between them. The CDR3 nucleotides are TGTGCCAGTAGTTCTCGGGCCAGGGGAAGCTATGGCTACACCTTC. It translates to CASSSRARGSYGYTF.

This clone has more than one count but fewer than ten. The chain couples TRBV6-6 to TRBJ1-4, with 7 bases fitting TRBD1. V was clipped by 6 bases and J by 7 bases; unmatched bases: 11. CDR3 size: 15 residues. Germline CDR1 reads MNHNY; CDR2 reads SVGAGI (reference sequence). This CDR3 is CASREPTGWGEKLFF. CDR3 in DNA: TGTGCCAGCAGAGAACCGACAGGGTGGGGTGAAAAACTGTTTTTT.

Here the CDR3 DNA reads TGCGCCAGCAGAGGGCTAGCGGGCCCTTACAATGAGCAGTTCTTC. Translating gives CASRGLAGPYNEQFF. V gene TRBV5-1 combines with J gene TRBJ2-1, with 8 bases identical to TRBD2. This CDR3 spans 15 amino acids. Germline lookup yields CDR1 SGHRS and CDR2 YFSETQ. V gave up 5 bases and J gave up 4 bases; unmatched junction bases: 8.

This clone came up a few times. The chain joins TRBV9 to TRBJ2-7, with 8 bases lining up with TRBD1. Germline assignment: CDR1 SGDLS and CDR2 YYNGEE. The CDR3 contains 14 residues. V gave up 4 bases and J gave up 3 bases; unmatched junction bases: 6. The CDR3 loop reads CASSQKGQVYEQYF. The DNA of the CDR3 is TGTGCCAGCAGCCAGAAGGGACAGGTCTACGAGCAGTACTTC.

Comments on this clone: This CDR3 is also generated by other DNA sequences in the sample. V and J are TRBV29-1 and TRBJ2-6; D unclear. Germline CDR1 reads SQVTM; CDR2 reads ANQGSEA. This CDR3 spans 12 amino acids. The V end lost 3 bases, the J end lost 3 bases, and 3 bases lay between the germline ends. Written as DNA, the CDR3 is TGCAGCGTTGAGGGTGGGGCCAACGTCCTGACTTTC. Protein: CSVEGGANVLTF.

J is TRBJ2-1 and V is TRBV19; TRBD1 matches at 7 bases. This CDR3 spans 15 amino acids. Germline V gene data show CDR1 as LNHDA and CDR2 as SQIVND (reference sequence). V lost 3 bases, J lost 8 bases, and 10 bases stayed unmatched. CDR3 bases: TGTGCCAGTAGTATGGGAACAGGGGTGCTGGATGAGCAGTTCTTC. Its protein is CASSMGTGVLDEQFF.

There are a few counts of this clone. CDR3 DNA: TGTGCCAGCAGCCCCCAGATGTACAATGAGCAGTTCTTC. Protein: CASSPQMYNEQFF. V is TRBV5-6 and J is TRBJ2-1, with unresolved D. The CDR3 loop spans 13 amino acids. Trimming left V 4 bases short and J 4 bases short, with 9 bases between. The germline V gene encodes CDR1 SGHDT and CDR2 YYEEEE.

This chain connects TRBV30 to TRBJ2-5, with D unresolved. Trimming pared 0 bases from V and 1 base from J, leaving 6 bases between. Germline values: CDR1 GTSNPN, CDR2 SVGIG (reference sequence). CDR3 length equals 13 residues. CDR3 residues: CAWSVQFQETQYF. In DNA form, the CDR3 reads TGTGCCTGGAGTGTACAGTTCCAAGAGACCCAGTACTTC.

This clone was seen a few times. V and J are TRBV7-9 and TRBJ2-5, with D perhaps TRBD2 (5 bases). The CDR3 loop spans 15 amino acids. V lost 0 bases, J lost 5 bases, and 13 bases lay in between. Germline values: CDR1 SEHNR, CDR2 FQNEAQ (reference sequence). CDR3 nucleotides: TGTGCCAGCAGCTTAGCGACCCCAAGAGGGGAGACCCAGTACTTC. It codes for CASSLATPRGETQYF. Using reference TRBV7-9 and TRBJ2-5 for the parts outside the CDR3, the full variable domain is DTGVSQNPRHKITKRGQNVTFRCDPISEHNRLYWYRQTLGQGPEFLTYFQNEAQLEKSRLLSDRFSAERPKGSFSTLEIQRTEQGDSAMYLCASSLATPRGETQYFGPGTRLLVL.

This clone was observed a few times. The J gene is TRBJ2-5, the V gene TRBV6-6, with no clear D. The length of the CDR3 is 12 residues. Germline V gene sequence: CDR1 MNHNY, CDR2 SVGAGI (reference sequence). V gave up 8 bases and J gave up 5 bases, with 12 bases separating them. CDR3 sequence reads: CASSPVGETQYF. The CDR3 nucleotides read TGTGCCAGCTCTCCAGTGGGGGAGACCCAGTACTTC.

This chain joins TRBV9 and TRBJ2-1; 10 bases agree with TRBD1. The germline V gene encodes CDR1 SGDLS and CDR2 YYNGEE. The V gene end was trimmed by 3 bases and the J gene end by 5 bases; junction bases not matched to a gene: 5. The CDR3 extends over 15 amino acids. DNA for the CDR3: TGTGCCAGCAGCGACGACAGGGGGCCCAACAATGAGCAGTTCTTC. Translated, it gives CASSDDRGPNNEQFF.

This rearrangement joins TRBV19 to TRBJ1-4; D might be TRBD1 (5 bases). V was trimmed by 6 bases and J by 7 bases, leaving 12 bases between them. Germline CDR1 and CDR2: LNHDA and SQIVND (reference sequence). This CDR3 has 13 amino acids. Written as DNA, the CDR3 is TGTGCCAGTAGAATTAGGGGCGGTGAAAAACTGTTTTTT. Its protein product is CASRIRGGEKLFF.

This clone has only a few counts. CDR3 in amino acids: CASTRAHTDTQYF. As DNA, the CDR3 is TGTGCCAGTACTCGGGCCCACACAGATACGCAGTATTTT. J is TRBJ2-3 and V is TRBV27; D call uncertain. Trimming removed 9 bases at V and 2 bases at J, with 12 bases between. This CDR3 contains 13 residues. Germline CDR1 and CDR2: MNHEY and SMNVEV (reference sequence).

J is TRBJ2-1 and V is TRBV6-5, with a tentative D call TRBD1 (6 bases). The CDR3 is made up of 15 amino acids. Per the germline V gene, CDR1 is MNHEY and CDR2 is SVGAGI. Trimming took off 4 bases at V and 12 bases at J, with 22 bases between the two ends. CDR3 sequence (DNA): TGTGCCAGCAGTTCAGAACAGGGAAAGGGAAAGGGGCAGTTCTTC. This gives the protein CASSSEQGKGKGQFF.

The rearrangement uses TRBV7-2 and TRBJ2-3; TRBD1 might be the D (6 bases). Trimming took off 2 bases at V and 1 base at J, with 10 bases between the two ends. CDR1 and CDR2 from the germline V gene are SGHTA and FQGNSA. This CDR3 contains 15 residues. The DNA of the CDR3 is TGTGCCAGCAGCTTATGGGCAGGGGGCACAGATACGCAGTATTTT. Translated: CASSLWAGGTDTQYF.

The gene calls are TRBV5-1 and TRBJ2-7; TRBD2 matches 9 bases. Trimming at V came to 2 bases and at J to 3 bases, leaving 3 bases not matched to a gene. The CDR3 spans 14 residues. Germline V lookup: CDR1 SGHRS, CDR2 YFSETQ. The CDR3 region is CASSLAGGSYEQYF. CDR3 nucleotide sequence: TGCGCCAGCAGCTTAGCGGGAGGAAGCTACGAGCAGTACTTC.

Only a few counts were recorded for this clone. The chain couples TRBV30 to TRBJ2-2; a weak D match, TRBD2 (5 bases). The length of the CDR3 is 16 residues. Germline assignment: CDR1 GTSNPN and CDR2 SVGIG (reference sequence). V was cut by 5 bases and J by 6 bases, with 22 bases left in between. CDR3 protein: CAWGALLRERAGELFF. As DNA, the CDR3 is TGTGCCTGGGGAGCCCTCCTTAGGGAGAGGGCCGGGGAGCTGTTTTTT.

This clone has just a few counts. The V and J genes are TRBV9 and TRBJ1-3; D gene uncertain. The CDR3 consists of 16 residues. Trimming removed 2 bases at V and 0 bases at J, with 12 bases between. The germline V gene has CDR1 SGDLS and CDR2 YYNGEE. CDR3 coding DNA: TGTGCCAGCAGCGTTTTCGAGCTTCACTCTGGAAACACCATATATTTT. Translation gives CASSVFELHSGNTIYF.

This chain links TRBV18 with TRBJ2-3; a possible D gene is TRBD1 (5 bases). The ends were cut back, 6 bases at V and 4 bases at J, with 14 bases in the middle. The CDR3 consists of 14 residues. Germline V gene sequence: CDR1 KGHSH, CDR2 LQKENI. The CDR3 nucleotides read TGTGCCAGCTCTCCAGGGTATAGGCCAGATACGCAGTATTTT. It is translated as CASSPGYRPDTQYF.

This sequence joins TRBV7-2 and TRBJ2-5; TRBD2 might be the D (5 bases). V dropped 5 bases and J dropped 3 bases, with 10 bases sitting between them. Germline values: CDR1 SGHTA, CDR2 FQGNSA. This CDR3 contains 13 residues. Here the CDR3 DNA reads TGTGCCAGCAGCCTGTACGGGGAAGAGACCCAGTACTTC. This encodes CASSLYGEETQYF.

Turning to this clone: The same CDR3 arises from other DNA sequences in this sample as well. The chain has TRBV29-1 and TRBJ1-4; perhaps TRBD1 as D (5 bases). With 7 bases removed from V and 5 bases from J, the gap between germline ends came to 14 bases. The CDR3 extends over 13 amino acids. Germline CDR1 is SQVTM and CDR2 is ANQGSEA. This chain's CDR3 is CSGKGQGNEKLFF. The CDR3 DNA sequence: TGCAGCGGCAAGGGGCAGGGAAATGAAAAACTGTTTTTT.

V gene TRBV7-2 combines with J gene TRBJ1-5; D remains unclear. This CDR3 region has 12 residues. Trimming pared 1 base from V and 9 bases from J, leaving 7 bases between. Germline V lookup: CDR1 SGHTA, CDR2 FQGNSA. CDR3 DNA: TGTGCCAGCAGCTTAGGAGCAGGGCCCCAGCATTTT. Encoded protein: CASSLGAGPQHF.

For this clone: Distinct nucleotide sequences in the sample also encode this CDR3. This chain joins TRBV7-2 and TRBJ2-2; the D gene is possibly TRBD1 (5 bases). Trimming removed 0 bases from V and 2 bases from J, with 7 bases in between. Germline CDR1 reads SGHTA; CDR2 reads FQGNSA. This CDR3 has 15 amino acids. DNA for the CDR3: TGTGCCAGCAGCTTAGCAGGGGTTAACACCGGGGAGCTGTTTTTT. Amino acid sequence: CASSLAGVNTGELFF.